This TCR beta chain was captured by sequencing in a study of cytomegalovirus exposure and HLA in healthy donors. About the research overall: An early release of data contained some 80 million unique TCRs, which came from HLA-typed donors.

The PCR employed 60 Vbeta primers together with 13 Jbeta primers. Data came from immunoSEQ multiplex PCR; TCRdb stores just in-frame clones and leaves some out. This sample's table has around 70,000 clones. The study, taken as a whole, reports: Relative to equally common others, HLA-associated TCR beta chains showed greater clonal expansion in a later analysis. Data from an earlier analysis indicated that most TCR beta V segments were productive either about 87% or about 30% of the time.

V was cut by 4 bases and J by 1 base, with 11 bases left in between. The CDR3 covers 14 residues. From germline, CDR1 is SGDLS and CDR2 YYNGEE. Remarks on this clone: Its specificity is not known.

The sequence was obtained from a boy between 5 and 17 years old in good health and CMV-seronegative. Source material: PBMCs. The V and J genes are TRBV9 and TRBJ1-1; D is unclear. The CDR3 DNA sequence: TGTGCCAGCAGCCCCCAAGCGCGGAACACTGAAGCTTTCTTT. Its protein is CASSPQARNTEAFF. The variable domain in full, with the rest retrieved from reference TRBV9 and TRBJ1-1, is DSGVTQTPKHLITATGQRVTLRCSPRSGDLSVYWYQQSLDQGLQFLIQYYNGEERAKGNILERFSAQQFPDLHSELNLSSLELGDSALYFCASSPQARNTEAFFGQGTRLTVV.